One sample yielded the 9 T cell receptor beta chains listed below, sequenced in a study of T cells in Graves' hyperthyroidism and ophthalmopathy. Amplification of TCR beta CDR3 regions used RNA as the template. Researchers ran a first-round RT-PCR on the TCR CDR3 using the HTBI primer set. MiXCR was run by TCRdb on the multiplex PCR reads, yielding one entry per CDR3 protein. The data contain 600,000 to 800,000 distinct CDR3 sequences, approximately 40% of them singletons. The source material was blood. The receptors derive from a woman aged 40 to 50 with Graves' hyperthyroidism.

This clonotype was counted between two and nine times. The chain uses TRBV28 and TRBJ1-6; D gene uncertain. The CDR3 contains 13 residues. V lost 8 bases and J lost 7, with 12 bases in between. The V gene's germline CDR1 is MDHEN and CDR2 SYDVKM. The CDR3 nucleotides read TGTGCCAGCGTACCGATCGAGAATTCACCCCTCCACTTT. Translating it yields CASVPIENSPLHF.

The chain is built from TRBV10-3 and TRBJ1-4; TRBD1 is a possible D gene (6 bases). The CDR3 contains 14 residues. Germline lookup yields CDR1 ENHRY and CDR2 SYGVKD. V lost 4 bases and J 8 bases, leaving 14 bases between the germline ends. CDR3 sequence (DNA): TGTGCCATCAGTGGAGGGGGTTTAGAGGAAAAACTGTTTTTT. It yields the protein CAISGGGLEEKLFF.

This clonotype showed up just once. The chain joins TRBV19 to TRBJ1-1; D not certain. Germline values: CDR1 LNHDA, CDR2 SQIVND (reference sequence). There are 14 residues in the CDR3. The V end lost 5 bases, the J end lost 3 bases, and 13 bases lay between the germline ends. CDR3 sequence reads: CASSEPPRDTEAFF. Here the CDR3 DNA reads TGTGCCAGTAGTGAGCCCCCGAGGGACACTGAAGCTTTCTTT. Supplemented by reference TRBV19 and TRBJ1-1, the full variable domain reads DGGITQSPKYLFRKEGQNVTLSCEQNLNHDAMYWYRQDPGQGLRLIYYSQIVNDFQKGDIAEGYSVSREKKESFPLTVTSAQKNPTAFYLCASSEPPRDTEAFFGQGTRLTVV.

This chain links TRBV10-3 with TRBJ1-2; D gene unclear. CDR1 and CDR2 from the germline V gene are ENHRY and SYGVKD. Trimming cost V 7 bases and J 7 bases, with 13 bases left between them. The CDR3 is 12 residues long. DNA for the CDR3: TGTGCCATCAACTCGGAAGGAGGTGGCTACACCTTC. Amino acid sequence: CAINSEGGGYTF.

The gene calls are TRBV6-5 and TRBJ1-1, with no clear D. The germline V gene has CDR1 MNHEY and CDR2 SVGAGI. The length of the CDR3 is 11 residues. Trimming took 2 bases from V and 10 from J, leaving 8 bases between them. The chain's CDR3 is CASSYNIGAFF. CDR3 DNA: TGTGCCAGCAGTTACAACATTGGAGCTTTCTTT.

V usage is TRBV5-1 and J usage is TRBJ2-5, with D perhaps matching TRBD1 or TRBD2 (5 bases each). The CDR3 length is 15 residues. Germline V CDR1 and CDR2: SGHRS, YFSETQ. Trimming removed 0 bases at V and 5 bases at J, with 14 bases between. In DNA form, the CDR3 reads TGCGCCAGCAGCTTGGGCCCGGGGCCTGAGGAGACCCAGTACTTC. This gives the protein CASSLGPGPEETQYF.

This clonotype was recorded at least ten times. The V and J genes are TRBV7-2 and TRBJ2-7; 11 bases fit TRBD1. The V and J ends lost 5 bases and 1 base, in that order; junction bases with no gene match: 4. The CDR3 extends over 15 amino acids. Germline V CDR1 and CDR2: SGHTA, FQGNSA. CDR3 DNA: TGTGCCAGCAGCGACCGGGACAGGGGGTCCTACGAGCAGTACTTC. Its translation is CASSDRDRGSYEQYF.

This clonotype was observed many times. This rearrangement joins TRBV19 to TRBJ2-7, with D perhaps being TRBD1 or TRBD2 (5 bases each). Germline CDR1 and CDR2: LNHDA and SQIVND (reference sequence). The CDR3 loop spans 12 amino acids. Trimming removed 9 bases at V and 3 bases at J, with 12 bases between. The CDR3 DNA follows: TGTGCCAGCATGGGACGGTACTACGAGCAGTACTTC. Protein product: CASMGRYYEQYF.

This clonotype has more than one count but fewer than ten. A much bigger clone sits one base away, suggesting this may be a read error. The chain uses TRBV7-2 and TRBJ1-2; the D is unclear. The CDR3 is 16 residues long. The germline CDR1 and CDR2 sequences are SGHTA and FQGNSA. The CDR3 DNA is TGTGCCAGCAGCCCGACCTCCTGGATCTTAAACTATGGCTGCACCTTC. This gives the protein CASSPTSWILNYGCTF.